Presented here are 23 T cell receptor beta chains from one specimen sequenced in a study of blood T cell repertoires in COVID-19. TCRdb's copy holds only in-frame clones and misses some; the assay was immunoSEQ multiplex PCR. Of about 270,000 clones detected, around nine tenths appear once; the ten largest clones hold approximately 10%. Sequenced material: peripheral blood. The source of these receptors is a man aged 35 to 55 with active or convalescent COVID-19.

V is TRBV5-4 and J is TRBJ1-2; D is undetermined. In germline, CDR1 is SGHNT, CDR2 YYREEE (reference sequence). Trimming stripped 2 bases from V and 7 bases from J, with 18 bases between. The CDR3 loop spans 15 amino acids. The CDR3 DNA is TGTGCCAGCAGCTTTGAGATAGCAGCTCTTAGTGGCTACACCTTC. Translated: CASSFEIAALSGYTF.

The CDR3 region is CASSLVQAAANYGYTF. CDR3 bases: TGTGCCAGCAGCTTGGTGCAGGCAGCAGCTAACTATGGCTACACCTTC. V and J are TRBV5-5 and TRBJ1-2; D not resolved. Germline V gene data show CDR1 as SGHKS and CDR2 as YYEKEE (reference sequence). The ends were cut back, 0 bases at V and 0 bases at J, with 12 bases in the middle. The CDR3 is 16 residues long.

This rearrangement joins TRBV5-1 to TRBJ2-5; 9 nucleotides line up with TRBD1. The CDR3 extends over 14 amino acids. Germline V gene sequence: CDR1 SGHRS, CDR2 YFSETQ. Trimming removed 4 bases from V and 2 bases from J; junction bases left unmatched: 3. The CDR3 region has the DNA TGCGCCAGCAGCCAAGGGACAGGGCAAGAGACCCAGTACTTC. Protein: CASSQGTGQETQYF.

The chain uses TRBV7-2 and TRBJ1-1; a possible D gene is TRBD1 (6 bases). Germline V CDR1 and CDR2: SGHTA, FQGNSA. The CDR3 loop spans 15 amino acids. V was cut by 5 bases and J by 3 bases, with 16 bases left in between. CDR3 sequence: CASSPGGGADTEAFF. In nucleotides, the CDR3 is TGTGCCAGCAGCCCGGGGGGGGGCGCGGACACTGAAGCTTTCTTT.

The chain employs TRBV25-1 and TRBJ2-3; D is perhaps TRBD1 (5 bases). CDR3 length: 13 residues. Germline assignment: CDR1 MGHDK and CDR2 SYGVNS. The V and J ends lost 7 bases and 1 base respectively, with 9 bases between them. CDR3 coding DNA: TGTGCCAGCACGACAGTTGGCACAGATACGCAGTATTTT. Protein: CASTTVGTDTQYF.

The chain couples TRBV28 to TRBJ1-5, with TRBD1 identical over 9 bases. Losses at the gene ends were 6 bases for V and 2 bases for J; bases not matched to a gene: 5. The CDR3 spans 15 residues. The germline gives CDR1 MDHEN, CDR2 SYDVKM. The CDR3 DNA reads TGTGCCAGCAGACAGACAGGGGGGGGCAATCAGCCCCAGCATTTT. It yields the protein CASRQTGGGNQPQHF.

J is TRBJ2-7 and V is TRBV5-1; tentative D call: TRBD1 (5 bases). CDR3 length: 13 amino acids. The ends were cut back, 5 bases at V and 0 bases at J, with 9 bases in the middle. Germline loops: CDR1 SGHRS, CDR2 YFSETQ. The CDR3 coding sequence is TGCGCCAGCAGTGTAGGGGACTCCTACGAGCAGTACTTC. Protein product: CASSVGDSYEQYF.

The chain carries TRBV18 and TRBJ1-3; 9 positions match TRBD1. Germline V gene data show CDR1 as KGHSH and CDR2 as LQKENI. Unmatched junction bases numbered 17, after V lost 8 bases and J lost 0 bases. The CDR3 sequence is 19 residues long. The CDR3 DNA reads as TGTGCCAGCGGGCTCGCCGGGACAGGGTATCTTATCTCTGGAAACACCATATATTTT. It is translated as CASGLAGTGYLISGNTIYF.

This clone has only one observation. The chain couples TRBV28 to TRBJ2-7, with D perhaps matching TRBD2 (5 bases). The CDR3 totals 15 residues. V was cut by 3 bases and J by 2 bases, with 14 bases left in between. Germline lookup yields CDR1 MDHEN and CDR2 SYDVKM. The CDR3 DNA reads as TGTGCCAGCAGTTTCGGACTTGGGGTGGCCTACGAGCAGTACTTC. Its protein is CASSFGLGVAYEQYF.

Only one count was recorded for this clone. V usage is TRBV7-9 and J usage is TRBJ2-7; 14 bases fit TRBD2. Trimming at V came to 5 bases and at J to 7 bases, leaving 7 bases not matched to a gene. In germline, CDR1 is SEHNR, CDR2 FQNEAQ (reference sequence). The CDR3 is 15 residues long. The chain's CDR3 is CASSPGGLAGGEQYF. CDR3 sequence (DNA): TGTGCCAGCAGCCCCGGCGGACTAGCGGGAGGTGAGCAGTACTTC.

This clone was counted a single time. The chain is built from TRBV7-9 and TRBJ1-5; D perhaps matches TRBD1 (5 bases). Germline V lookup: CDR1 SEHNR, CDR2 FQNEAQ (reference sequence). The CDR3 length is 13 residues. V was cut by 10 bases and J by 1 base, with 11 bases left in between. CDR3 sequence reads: CATERDSNQPQHF. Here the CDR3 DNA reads TGTGCCACCGAGCGGGACAGCAATCAGCCCCAGCATTTT.

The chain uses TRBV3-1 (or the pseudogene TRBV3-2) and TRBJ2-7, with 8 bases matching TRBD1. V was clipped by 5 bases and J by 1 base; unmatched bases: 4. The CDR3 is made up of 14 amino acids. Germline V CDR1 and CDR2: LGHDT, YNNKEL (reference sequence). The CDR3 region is CASSKGQGSYEQYF. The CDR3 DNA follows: TGTGCCAGCAGCAAAGGACAGGGTTCCTACGAGCAGTACTTC.

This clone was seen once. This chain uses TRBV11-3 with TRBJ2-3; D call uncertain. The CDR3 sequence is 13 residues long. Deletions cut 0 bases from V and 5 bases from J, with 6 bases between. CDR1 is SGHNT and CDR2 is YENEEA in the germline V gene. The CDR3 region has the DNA TGTGCCAGCAGCTTAGATCTCGGAGATACGCAGTATTTT. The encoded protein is CASSLDLGDTQYF.

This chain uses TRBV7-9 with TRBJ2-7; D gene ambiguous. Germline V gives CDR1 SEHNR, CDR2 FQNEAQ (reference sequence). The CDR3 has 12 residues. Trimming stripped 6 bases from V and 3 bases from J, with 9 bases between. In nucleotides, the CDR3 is TGTGCCAGCAGACAAGAAAGCTACGAGCAGTACTTC. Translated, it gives CASRQESYEQYF.

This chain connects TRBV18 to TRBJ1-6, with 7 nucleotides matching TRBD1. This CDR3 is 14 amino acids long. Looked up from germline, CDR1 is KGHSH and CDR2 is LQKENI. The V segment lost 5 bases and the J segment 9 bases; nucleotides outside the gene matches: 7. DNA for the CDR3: TGTGCCAGCTCAAACGACAGGGTTTCTTCACCCCTCCACTTT. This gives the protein CASSNDRVSSPLHF.

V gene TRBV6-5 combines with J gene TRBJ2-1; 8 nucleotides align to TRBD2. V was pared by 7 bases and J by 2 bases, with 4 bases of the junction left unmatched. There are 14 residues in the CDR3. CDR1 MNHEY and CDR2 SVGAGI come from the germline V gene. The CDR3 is CASNPGLAYNEQFF. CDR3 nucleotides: TGTGCCAGCAATCCGGGACTAGCCTACAATGAGCAGTTCTTC.

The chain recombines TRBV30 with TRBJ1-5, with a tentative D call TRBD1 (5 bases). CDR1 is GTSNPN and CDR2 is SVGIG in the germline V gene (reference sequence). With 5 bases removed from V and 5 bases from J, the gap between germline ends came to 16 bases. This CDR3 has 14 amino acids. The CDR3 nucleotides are TGTGCCTGGGCGGCGCGGGGGGGAGATCAGCCCCAGCATTTT. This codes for CAWAARGGDQPQHF. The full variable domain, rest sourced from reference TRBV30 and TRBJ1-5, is SQTIHQWPATLVQPVGSPLSLECTVEGTSNPNLYWYRQAAGRGLQLLFYSVGIGQISSEVPQNLSASRPQDRQFILSSKKLLLSDSGFYLCAWAARGGDQPQHFGDGTRLSIL.

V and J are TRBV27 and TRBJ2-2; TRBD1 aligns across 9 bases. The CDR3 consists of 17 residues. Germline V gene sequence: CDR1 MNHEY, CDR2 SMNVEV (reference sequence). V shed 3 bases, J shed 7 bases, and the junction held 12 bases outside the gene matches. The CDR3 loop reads CASSFIPGQGLFGELFF. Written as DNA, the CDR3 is TGTGCCAGCAGTTTTATCCCGGGACAGGGTCTTTTCGGGGAGCTGTTTTTT.

The CDR3 bases are TGTGCCAGTCGTCGGGGGGTGAGCTCTGGAAACACCATATATTTT. It yields the protein CASRRGVSSGNTIYF. The chain has TRBV28 and TRBJ1-3, with D possibly being TRBD1 (5 bases). Deletions cut 9 bases from V and 0 bases from J, with 15 bases between. Germline V gene data show CDR1 as MDHEN and CDR2 as SYDVKM. CDR3 length: 15 residues.

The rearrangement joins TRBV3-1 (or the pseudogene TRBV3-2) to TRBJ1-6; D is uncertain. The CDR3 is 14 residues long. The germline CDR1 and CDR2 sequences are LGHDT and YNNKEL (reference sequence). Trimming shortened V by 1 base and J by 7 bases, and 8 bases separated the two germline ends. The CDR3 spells CASSQVTGNSPLHF. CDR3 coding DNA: TGTGCCAGCAGCCAAGTAACGGGGAATTCACCCCTCCACTTT.

The CDR3 loop is CASSLGGTNYGYTF. The CDR3 coding sequence is TGCGCCAGCAGCTTGGGCGGCACGAACTATGGCTACACCTTC. J is TRBJ1-2 and V is TRBV5-1; D is undetermined. Per germline, CDR1 SGHRS and CDR2 YFSETQ. V was cut by 0 bases and J by 2 bases, with 8 bases left in between. CDR3 length: 14 amino acids.

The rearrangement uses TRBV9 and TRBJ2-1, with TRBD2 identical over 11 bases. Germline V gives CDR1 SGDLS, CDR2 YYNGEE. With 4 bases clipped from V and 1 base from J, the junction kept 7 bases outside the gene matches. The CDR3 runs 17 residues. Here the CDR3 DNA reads TGTGCCAGCAGCTCTCGACTAGCGGGATTGTCCTACAATGAGCAGTTCTTC. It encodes CASSSRLAGLSYNEQFF.

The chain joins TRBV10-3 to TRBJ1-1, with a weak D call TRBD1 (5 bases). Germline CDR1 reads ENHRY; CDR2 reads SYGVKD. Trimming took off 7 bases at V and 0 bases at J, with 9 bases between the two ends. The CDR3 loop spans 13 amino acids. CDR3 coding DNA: TGTGCCATCACGGACACCCTGAACACTGAAGCTTTCTTT. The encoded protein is CAITDTLNTEAFF.